This is a list of T cell receptor beta chains from one sample in a study of shared clonotypes between healthy human individuals. Clones were read by immunoSEQ multiplex PCR, and TCRdb kept only the in-frame ones, dropping some. This table has a few hundred thousand clones, 95% to 98% appearing once. Sequencing was performed on naive CD4+ T cells sorted from blood. These receptors originate from a woman in her thirties in good health. CDR3s include the opening cysteine and the closing phenylalanine or tryptophan. D genes are given only for firm matches.

TRBJ1-5 | TRBV15 | TRBD1 | CATSRDLTGQGYQPQHF
TRBJ2-4 | TRBV10-3 | TRBD1 | CAISDHRGLGNIQYF
NA | TRBV10-3 | TRBD1 | CAISESWTGGGEQYF
TRBJ1-5 | TRBV6-5 | TRBD1 | CASSVDRGPGQPQHF
TRBJ1-1 | TRBV4-1 | NA | CASSHRTTINTEAFF
TRBJ1-1 | TRBV28 | NA | CASRKEGEAFF
TRBJ1-4 | TRBV6-5 | TRBD1 | CASSLTGYKDEKLFF
TRBJ1-1 | TRBV18 | NA | CASSFPEVEAFF
TRBJ1-1 | TRBV30 | NA | CAWRGLMNTEAFF
TRBJ2-3 | TRBV7-8 | NA | CASSVGRYTDTQYF
TRBJ1-4 | TRBV6-1 | NA | CASSEAKGGVEKLFF
TRBJ1-4 | TRBV10-3 | NA | CAISEGQGEKLFF
TRBJ2-5 | TRBV7-2 | NA | CASSLGYQETQYF
TRBJ2-7 | TRBV25-1 | TRBD2 | CASRALGVSGSHEQYF
TRBJ2-1 | TRBV9 | TRBD2 | CASSRTTSGRILEQFF
TRBJ2-5 | TRBV18 | NA | CASSLPGAQYF
TRBJ2-7 | TRBV6-6 | NA | CASSPIPQGWEQYF
TRBJ1-2 | TRBV9 | NA | CASTRQAVGIYGYTF
TRBJ2-3 | TRBV11-3 | TRBD2 | CASSYSGSETDTQYF
TRBJ2-2 | TRBV7-6 | NA | CASTPVGEITGELFF
TRBJ1-2 | TRBV25-1 | NA | CASSEFGGYTF
TRBJ2-5 | TRBV5-1 | NA | CASTLPWTGEETQYF
TRBJ1-2 | TRBV4-1 | TRBD1 | CASSRGQGVDGYTF
TRBJ1-1 | TRBV15 | NA | CATSRDPGAHTEAFF